This TCR beta chain was identified in a study of Graves' ophthalmopathy and Graves' hyperthyroidism. Study overall: Hyperthyroidism counted as stable given no ophthalmopathy within 18 months of follow-up.

Enrollment excluded any patients with other autoimmune diseases, uncontrolled infections, pregnancy or lactation. The diagnosis was founded upon clinical symptoms, serum thyroxine, TRAb, thyroid ultrasound and orbital computed tomography. General study results and limits: Prediction of ophthalmopathy progression reached over 65% sensitivity and approximately 73% specificity.

From RNA, the CDR3 regions of TCR beta chains were amplified and sequenced. HTBI primers were used in a first-round RT-PCR, which preceded a second-round multiplex PCR. MiXCR was run by TCRdb on the multiplex PCR reads, yielding one entry per CDR3 protein. The table lists about 600,000 distinct CDR3 sequences, under 40% of them singletons. At least ten counts were recorded for this clonotype. Its antigen remains unidentified. CDR1 LNHDA and CDR2 SQIVND come from the germline V gene (reference sequence). V dropped 7 bases and J dropped 2 bases, with 11 bases sitting between them. The CDR3 runs to 13 residues.

Input material: peripheral blood or thyroid tissue (not recorded which). This sequence joins TRBV19 and TRBJ1-1; TRBD1 might be the D (5 bases). The sequence was obtained from an adult man with Graves' hyperthyroidism. CDR3 sequence (DNA): TGTGCCAGTATCGGGGACGTCAACACTGAAGCTTTCTTT. This gives the protein CASIGDVNTEAFF.